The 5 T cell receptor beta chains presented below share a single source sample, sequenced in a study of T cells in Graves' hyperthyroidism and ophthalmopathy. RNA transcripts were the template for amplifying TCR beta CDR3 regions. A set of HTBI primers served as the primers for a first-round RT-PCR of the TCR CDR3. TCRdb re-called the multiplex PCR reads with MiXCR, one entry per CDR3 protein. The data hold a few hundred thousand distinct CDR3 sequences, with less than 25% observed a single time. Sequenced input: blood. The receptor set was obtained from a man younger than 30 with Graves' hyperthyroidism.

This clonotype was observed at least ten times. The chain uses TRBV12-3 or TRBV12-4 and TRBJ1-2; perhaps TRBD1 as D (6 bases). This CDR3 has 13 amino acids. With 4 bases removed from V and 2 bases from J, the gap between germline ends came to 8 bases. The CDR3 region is CASSYRVNYGYTF. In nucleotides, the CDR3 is TGTGCCAGCAGTTACAGGGTAAACTATGGCTACACCTTC.

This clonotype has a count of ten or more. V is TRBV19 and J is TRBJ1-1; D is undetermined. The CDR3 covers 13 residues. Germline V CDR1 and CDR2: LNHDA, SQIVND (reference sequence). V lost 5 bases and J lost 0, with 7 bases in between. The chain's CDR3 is CASSRYLNTEAFF. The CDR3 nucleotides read TGTGCCAGTAGTCGCTACCTGAACACTGAAGCTTTCTTT.

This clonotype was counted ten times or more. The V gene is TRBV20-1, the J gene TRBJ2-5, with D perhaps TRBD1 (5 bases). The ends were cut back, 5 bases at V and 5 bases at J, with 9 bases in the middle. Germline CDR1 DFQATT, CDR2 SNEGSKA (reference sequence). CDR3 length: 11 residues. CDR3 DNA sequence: TGCAGTGCTCGCCCAGGGGAGACCCAGTACTTC. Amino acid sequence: CSARPGETQYF.

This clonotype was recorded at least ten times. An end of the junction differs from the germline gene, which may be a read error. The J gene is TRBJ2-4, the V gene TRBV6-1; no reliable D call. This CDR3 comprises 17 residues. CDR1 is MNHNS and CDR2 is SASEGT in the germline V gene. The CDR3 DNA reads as TGTGCCAGCAGTGGTGTTTTTGGGGATGTAGCCAAAAACATTAAGTACTTC. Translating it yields CASSGVFGDVAKNIKYF.

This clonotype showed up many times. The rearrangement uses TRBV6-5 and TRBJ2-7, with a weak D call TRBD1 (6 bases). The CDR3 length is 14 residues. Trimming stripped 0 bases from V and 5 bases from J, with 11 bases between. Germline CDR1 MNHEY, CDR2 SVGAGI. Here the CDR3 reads CASSYSPRGDEQYF. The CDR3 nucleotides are TGTGCCAGCAGTTACTCCCCCAGGGGCGACGAGCAGTACTTC.